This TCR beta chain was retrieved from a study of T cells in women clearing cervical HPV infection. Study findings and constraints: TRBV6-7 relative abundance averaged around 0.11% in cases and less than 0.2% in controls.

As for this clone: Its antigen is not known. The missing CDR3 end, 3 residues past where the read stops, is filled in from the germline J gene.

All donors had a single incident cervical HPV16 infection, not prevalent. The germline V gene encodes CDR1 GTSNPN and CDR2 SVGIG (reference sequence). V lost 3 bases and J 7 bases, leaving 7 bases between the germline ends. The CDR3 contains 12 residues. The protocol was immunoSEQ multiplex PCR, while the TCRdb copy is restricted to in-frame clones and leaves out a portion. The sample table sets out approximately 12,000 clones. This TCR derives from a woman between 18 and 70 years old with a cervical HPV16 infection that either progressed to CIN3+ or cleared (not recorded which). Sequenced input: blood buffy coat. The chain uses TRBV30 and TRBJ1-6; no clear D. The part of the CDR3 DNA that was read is TGTGCCTGGAGAAGGCAAAATTCACCC. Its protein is CAWRRQNSP. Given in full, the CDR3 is CAWRRQNSPLHF.